This TCR beta chain was identified in a study of type 1 regulatory T cells. At the level of the study: T-allo10 is an in vitro-generated, Tr1-enriched CD4 T cell product specific for alloantigen. Study-wide findings and caveats: Compared with non-Tr1 cells, Tr1 cells showed a narrower TCR repertoire.

TCRdb re-called the reads with MiXCR, one entry per CDR3 protein. Here the sample spans about 65,000 distinct CDR3 sequences, approximately 50% being singletons. As regards this clonotype: The target antigen is unknown.

The germline V gene encodes CDR1 MGHRA and CDR2 YSYEKL. The CDR3 extends over 16 amino acids. Trimming shortened V by 6 bases and J by 2 bases, and 17 bases separated the two germline ends. The clonotype originates from a human donor in good health. The chain has TRBV4-1 and TRBJ2-1; D possibly uses TRBD1 or TRBD2 (6 bases each). The sequenced sample was cultured non-Tr1 T cells, either the whole culture or a sorted T cell fraction (not recorded which). The CDR3 spells CASSPPGGAAYNEQFF. Written as DNA, the CDR3 is TGCGCCAGCAGTCCCCCCGGGGGCGCAGCCTACAATGAGCAGTTCTTC.